This T cell receptor (beta chain) was recovered during a study of blood T cells in healthy people across ages. Study conclusions and caveats: Comparison with aged donors showed that long-lived donors had more naive CD4+ cells and higher diversity.

This clonotype was detected a few times. The antigen remains unidentified. In terms of origin and age, donors were healthy Caucasian individuals from Russia aged roughly 6 to 90. Using a J-beta primer mix together with a sample-barcoded 5' primer, a second PCR was run for roughly 6 to 11 cycles. TCRdb passed the 5' RACE reads through MiXCR, listing each CDR3 protein once. This sample has about 580,000 distinct CDR3 sequences, with around 48% found just once. This CDR3 region has 16 residues. The clonotype was recovered from a man older than 75 in good health. The V call is TRBV21-1, the J call TRBJ2-1; TRBD2 is taken as the D call from the table, unchecked against the DNA. TRBV21-1 is a listed pseudogene. The specimen was blood. CDR3 in amino acids: CASSKGPREGDNEQFF. The CDR3, as DNA: TGTGCCAGCAGCAAAGGCCCGCGGGAGGGTGACAATGAGCAGTTCTTC.